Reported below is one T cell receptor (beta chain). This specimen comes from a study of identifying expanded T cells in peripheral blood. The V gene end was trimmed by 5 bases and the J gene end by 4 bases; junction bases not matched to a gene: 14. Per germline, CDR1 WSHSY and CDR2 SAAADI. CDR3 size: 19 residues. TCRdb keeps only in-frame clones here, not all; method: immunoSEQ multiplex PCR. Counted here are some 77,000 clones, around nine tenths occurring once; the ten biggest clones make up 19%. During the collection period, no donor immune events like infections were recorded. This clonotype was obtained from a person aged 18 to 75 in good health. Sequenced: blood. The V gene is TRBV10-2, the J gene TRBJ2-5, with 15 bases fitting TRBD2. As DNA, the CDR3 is TGCGCCAGCAGTCGAGGACTAGCGGGGGGGCGAGGGTCCGCAGAGACCCAGTACTTC. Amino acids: CASSRGLAGGRGSAETQYF.